This is a list of T cell receptor beta chains from one sample in a study of blood T cell repertoires in COVID-19. TCRdb keeps only in-frame clones here, not all; method: immunoSEQ multiplex PCR. The sample gives nearly 350,000 clones, roughly 89% of which show up once; 2.5% to 4% is in the top ten. The sequenced sample was peripheral blood. The receptors originated from a woman in her late teens or twenties who had recovered from COVID-19. Each CDR3 is given with its conserved first and last residue.

TRBJ1-5 TRBV3-1/TRBV3-2 CASSQEWPGVIQPQHF
TRBJ1-5 TRBV12-5 CASGLAQPQHF
TRBJ2-1 TRBV7-2 CASSSVSGPFYNEQFF
TRBJ1-5 TRBV9 CASSVGQGGDQPQHF
TRBJ2-1 TRBV27 CATLRGTSAYNEQFF
TRBJ2-3 TRBV10-2 CASSGGSLAGVPDTQYF
TRBJ1-3 TRBV3-1/TRBV3-2 CASSQAYTIYF
TRBJ1-2 TRBV11-2 CASSSPRQGSDGYTF
TRBJ1-2 TRBV9 CASSVGQGSGYTF
TRBJ1-1 TRBV10-3 CAISANGEAFF
TRBJ1-4 TRBV5-1 CASSRGQNEKLFF
TRBJ2-1 TRBV5-4 CASSAHSGGYNEQFF
TRBJ2-2 TRBV5-1 CASSLEKAAGELFF
TRBJ1-1 TRBV5-1 CASSLGRDRGRGNTEAFF
TRBJ1-5 TRBV2 CASSEGQGSNQPQHF
TRBJ1-2 TRBV21-1 CASSQRQRHTYGYTF
TRBJ1-3 TRBV24-1 CATSDLVRGVNTGNTIYF
TRBJ1-2 TRBV7-9 CASSPLVAGGDGYTF
TRBJ2-3 TRBV21-1 CASSKVGVKDPKAERTTDTQYF
TRBJ2-3 TRBV16 CASSQSSTVTDTQYF
TRBJ2-3 TRBV7-9 CASSLGQAGLTDTQYF
TRBJ2-1 TRBV27 CASSRTRTREQFF
TRBJ1-5 TRBV2 CASTREQGSNQPQHF
TRBJ1-1 TRBV10-3 CAISGDRTFGLNTEAFF
TRBJ1-1 TRBV7-9 CASSLDRVNTEAFF
TRBJ2-2 TRBV24-1 CATSDRQGRDTGELFF
TRBJ1-4 TRBV4-3 CASSPFIDRGGEKLFF
TRBJ1-1 TRBV2 CASIRQGGTEAFF
TRBJ2-3 TRBV4-3 CASSLGGAGQDTQYF
TRBJ2-3 TRBV5-5 CASSLETGSDTQYF
TRBJ1-5 TRBV5-5 CASSRLPDRSNQPQHF
TRBJ2-2 TRBV5-6 CASSPGRLHTGELFF
TRBJ1-4 TRBV2 CASSETGRLFF
TRBJ2-1 TRBV10-2 CASTGTSGRILRNEQFF
TRBJ2-2 TRBV3-1/TRBV3-2 CASSPRVGLNTGELFF
TRBJ1-1 TRBV6-1 CASSEKGQNTEAFF
TRBJ1-5 TRBV4-3 CASSVRTGVHQPQHF
TRBJ1-2 TRBV6-5 CASSYVRELGYTF
TRBJ1-1 TRBV12-5 CASGLVQGRGSNTEAFF
TRBJ1-4 TRBV10-3 CAISESAREKLFF
TRBJ1-2 TRBV27 CASSPRDPVGGYTF
TRBJ2-5 TRBV6-4 CASSARFQETQYF
TRBJ2-5 TRBV7-2 CASSPRYPREQMRETQYF
TRBJ2-1 TRBV25-1 CASSVAGVFNEQFF
TRBJ2-1 TRBV2 CASSERGTSSYNEQFF
TRBJ2-2 TRBV7-9 CASSSIRTSGSGAGELFF
TRBJ2-5 TRBV7-8 CASSLIRTGARETQYF
TRBJ2-6 TRBV13 CASSLGRGSSGANVLTF
TRBJ1-2 TRBV6-2/TRBV6-3 CASSYPGLHYGYTF
TRBJ1-2 TRBV3-1/TRBV3-2 CASSQVLNGYTF
TRBJ1-2 TRBV19 CASSLTGTGGARYGYTF
TRBJ2-1 TRBV4-3 CASSQVSGSRYNEQFF
TRBJ2-1 TRBV2 CASIAGTGNEQFF
TRBJ1-6 TRBV12-2 CASRVATRRSPLHF
TRBJ2-1 TRBV5-8 CASSIRLAGARYNEQFF
TRBJ2-5 TRBV5-4 CASSLPKETQYF
TRBJ2-2 TRBV5-1 CASSYSIGELFF
TRBJ2-5 TRBV29-1 CSARPGTRKETQYF